This TCR beta chain emerged from a study of blood T cell repertoires in COVID-19. Study context: The study drew acute and convalescent COVID-19 samples from the United States, Italy and Spain. Sources were T cells, B-cell-depleted T cells, or PBMCs; the material itself was cDNA or gDNA.

The authors' processing: Estimates of nucleated cell counts were drawn from the amplification of reference gene primers. The repertoire was sequenced with immunoSEQ multiplex PCR; TCRdb's copy has only in-frame clones and lacks some. Clone size and the V and J calls come from that table; the DNA yielded D and trimming. The sample includes over 150,000 clones, more than 70% of them seen just once. The sequenced sample was peripheral blood. The source is a man between 50 and 59 years old with active or convalescent COVID-19.

The CDR3 bases are TGTGCCTGGATGCCGGGACTTAACACCGGGGAGCTGTTTTTT. It encodes CAWMPGLNTGELFF. The chain combines TRBV30 with TRBJ2-2; maybe TRBD2 (6 bases). Germline-derived CDR1 and CDR2 are GTSNPN and SVGIG (reference sequence). Trimming removed 4 bases at V and 2 bases at J, with 11 bases between. The CDR3 sequence is 14 residues long.